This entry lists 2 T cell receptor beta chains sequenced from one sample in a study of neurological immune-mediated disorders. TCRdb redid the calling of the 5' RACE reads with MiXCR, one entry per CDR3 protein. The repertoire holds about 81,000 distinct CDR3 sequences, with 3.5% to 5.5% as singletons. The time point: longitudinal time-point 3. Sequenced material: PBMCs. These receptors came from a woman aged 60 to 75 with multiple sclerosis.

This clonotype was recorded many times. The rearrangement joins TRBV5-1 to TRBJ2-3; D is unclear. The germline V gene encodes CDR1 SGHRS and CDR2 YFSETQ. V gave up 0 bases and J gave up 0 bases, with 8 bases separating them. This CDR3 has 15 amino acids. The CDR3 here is CASSLEGFSTDTQYF. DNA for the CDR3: TGCGCCAGCAGCTTGGAGGGCTTTAGCACAGATACGCAGTATTTT.

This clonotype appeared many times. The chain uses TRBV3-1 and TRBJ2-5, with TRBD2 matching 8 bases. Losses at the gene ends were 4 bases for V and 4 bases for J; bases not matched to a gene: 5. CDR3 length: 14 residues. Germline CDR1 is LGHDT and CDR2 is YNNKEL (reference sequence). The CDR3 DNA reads TGTGCCAGCAGCCCGGTGACTAGCGTAGAGACCCAGTACTTC. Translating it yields CASSPVTSVETQYF.